This TCR beta chain was sequenced during a study of blood T cell repertoires in COVID-19. For the study at large: Italy, Spain and the United States were the sources of the convalescent and acute COVID-19 samples. PBMCs, B-cell-depleted T cells, or T cells provided the cDNA or gDNA that made up the material.

The germline V gene has CDR1 SGHKS and CDR2 YYEKEE (reference sequence). The junction had 6 bases not matched to a gene; V was cut back by 3 bases and J by 4 bases. CDR3 length: 17 residues. Seattle's enrolled individuals joined amid active infection and were then monitored longitudinally. Measured with immunoSEQ multiplex PCR; TCRdb has only the in-frame clones, and not every one. The data contain about 87,000 clones, roughly 88% of them singletons. The TCR was taken from a woman of 80 years or more with COVID-19, enrolled during active disease. The sequenced sample was peripheral blood. The genes are TRBV5-5 and TRBJ2-2, with TRBD2 identical over 13 bases. CDR3: CASSSGLAGSLTGELFF. In nucleotides, the CDR3 is TGTGCCAGCAGCTCGGGACTAGCGGGAAGTCTCACCGGGGAGCTGTTTTTT.